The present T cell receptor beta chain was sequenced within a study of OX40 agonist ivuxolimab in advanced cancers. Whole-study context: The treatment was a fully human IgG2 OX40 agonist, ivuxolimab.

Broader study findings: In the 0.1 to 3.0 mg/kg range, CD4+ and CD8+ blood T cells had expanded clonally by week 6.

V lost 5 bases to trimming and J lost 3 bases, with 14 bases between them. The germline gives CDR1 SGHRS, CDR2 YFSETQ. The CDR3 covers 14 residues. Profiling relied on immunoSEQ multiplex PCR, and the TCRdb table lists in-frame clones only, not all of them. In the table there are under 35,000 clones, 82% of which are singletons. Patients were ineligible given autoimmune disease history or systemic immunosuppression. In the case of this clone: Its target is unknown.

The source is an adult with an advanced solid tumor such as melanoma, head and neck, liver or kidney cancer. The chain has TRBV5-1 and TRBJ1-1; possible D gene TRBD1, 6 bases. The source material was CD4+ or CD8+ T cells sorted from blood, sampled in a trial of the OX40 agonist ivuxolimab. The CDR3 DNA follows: TGCGCCAGCAGTTGGGGGCCCGGTGACACTGAAGCTTTCTTT. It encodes CASSWGPGDTEAFF.